Below, one T cell receptor (beta chain) is given with its context. Per the authors' pipeline: It was from reference gene primer amplification that nucleated cell counts were estimated. The repertoire was sequenced with immunoSEQ multiplex PCR; TCRdb's copy has only in-frame clones and lacks some. V and J calls and clone size follow that table, whereas D and trimming were derived from the DNA. The top ten clones hold more than 5.5% of a sample with some 220,000 clones, 83% of them seen once. This entry comes from a study of blood T cell repertoires in COVID-19. Background on the study: The United States, Italy and Spain were the sources of the acute and convalescent COVID-19 samples.

The germline V gene encodes CDR1 LGHDT and CDR2 YNNKEL (reference sequence). Trimming stripped 1 base from V and 7 bases from J, with 14 bases between. The length of the CDR3 is 15 residues. This clonotype originated in a human donor in a cohort sampled during active COVID-19. The gene calls are TRBV3-1 (or the pseudogene TRBV3-2) and TRBJ1-5, with D possibly TRBD1 on 5 matching bases. The sequenced sample consisted of peripheral blood. CDR3 sequence: CASSQAPGWGQPQHF. DNA for the CDR3: TGTGCCAGCAGCCAAGCCCCCGGGTGGGGCCAGCCCCAGCATTTT.